One and the same sample provided the 13 T cell receptor beta chains below, sequenced in a study of T cells in Graves' hyperthyroidism and ophthalmopathy. RNA transcripts served as the template for amplifying TCR beta CDR3 regions. HTBI primers were used for first-round RT-PCR of the TCR CDR3. One entry per CDR3 protein, called by TCRdb with MiXCR from the multiplex PCR reads. The data show 330,000 or so distinct CDR3 sequences, roughly 20% seen once. Sequences were obtained from blood. These receptors were collected from a man aged 50 or older with Graves' ophthalmopathy.

This clonotype showed up just a few times. A much larger clone is a single base away; this may be a read error. The chain joins TRBV11-2 to TRBJ2-2; 7 nucleotides match TRBD1. CDR1 is SGHAT and CDR2 is FQNNGV in the germline V gene. The V gene end was trimmed by 5 bases and the J gene end by 4 bases; junction bases not matched to a gene: 13. The CDR3 totals 17 residues. CDR3: CASSLAGGILSTGELFF. The CDR3 DNA is TGTGCCAGCAGCCTTGCAGGGGGAATCCTGAGCACCGGGGAGCTGTTTTTT.

This sequence joins TRBV27 and TRBJ2-5, with 9 bases identical to TRBD2. This CDR3 is built from 15 residues. V shed 5 bases, J shed 1 base, and the junction held 5 bases outside the gene matches. Germline V gene sequence: CDR1 MNHEY, CDR2 SMNVEV (reference sequence). CDR3 sequence reads: CASSIAGVGQETQYF. The CDR3 coding sequence is TGTGCCAGCAGTATAGCGGGAGTCGGCCAAGAGACCCAGTACTTC.

This clonotype showed up just a few times. This rearrangement joins TRBV7-9 to TRBJ1-1, with D possibly TRBD1 on 5 matching bases. The CDR3 covers 15 residues. The germline CDR1 and CDR2 sequences are SEHNR and FQNEAQ (reference sequence). The V gene lost 5 bases and the J gene lost 2 bases, with 15 bases spanning the gap. The CDR3, as DNA: TGTGCCAGCAGCCTACACGGGGCGGGAAACACTGAAGCTTTCTTT. Translation: CASSLHGAGNTEAFF.

This clonotype was observed at least ten times. The rearrangement links TRBV2 to TRBJ2-2; D may match TRBD1 or TRBD2 (5 bases each). Trimming left V 6 bases short and J 2 bases short, with 16 bases between. The CDR3 sequence is 16 residues long. The germline V gene has CDR1 SNHLY and CDR2 FYNNEI. The CDR3 is CASSPPGTFNTGELFF. The CDR3 DNA is TGTGCCAGCAGCCCCCCCGGGACCTTTAACACCGGGGAGCTGTTTTTT.

This clonotype came up many times. The genes are TRBV5-5 and TRBJ2-1; 7 nucleotides line up with TRBD1. The ends lost 1 base at V and 8 bases at J; junction bases unmatched: 9. The germline CDR1 and CDR2 sequences are SGHKS and YYEKEE (reference sequence). The CDR3 is 15 amino acids. In DNA, the CDR3 is TGTGCCAGCAGCTTGACGGGACAGTTGGGGGATGAGCAGTTCTTC. This translates into CASSLTGQLGDEQFF.

The rearrangement uses TRBV20-1 and TRBJ2-1, with a weak D call TRBD1 (5 bases). With 0 bases removed from V and 9 bases from J, the gap between germline ends came to 12 bases. Germline-derived CDR1 and CDR2 are DFQATT and SNEGSKA (reference sequence). This CDR3 has 13 amino acids. The CDR3 reads CSARDPHRGEQFF. The CDR3 bases are TGCAGTGCTAGAGATCCTCATAGGGGTGAGCAGTTCTTC.

The genes are TRBV5-1 and TRBJ2-1, with 8 bases matching TRBD2. The junction had 17 bases not matched to a gene; V was cut back by 0 bases and J by 6 bases. The germline V gene has CDR1 SGHRS and CDR2 YFSETQ. This CDR3 contains 19 residues. The DNA of the CDR3 is TGCGCCAGCAGCTTGGGGGGGGCTAGCGGGCCCCTCGGGGTCAATGAGCAGTTCTTC. Protein sequence: CASSLGGASGPLGVNEQFF.

The genes are TRBV9 and TRBJ2-1; 7 nucleotides match TRBD2. The V segment lost 3 bases and the J segment 3 bases; nucleotides outside the gene matches: 6. The CDR3 has 15 residues. CDR1 SGDLS and CDR2 YYNGEE come from the germline V gene. The CDR3 coding sequence is TGTGCCAGCAGCGCGAGCGGGACTAACTACAATGAGCAGTTCTTC. Protein product: CASSASGTNYNEQFF.

V is TRBV20-1 and J is TRBJ2-3, with 9 bases fitting TRBD2. With V trimmed by 1 base and J by 0 bases, 5 bases remained unmatched. Germline CDR1 and CDR2: DFQATT and SNEGSKA (reference sequence). The CDR3 totals 16 residues. CDR3 region: CSARGIAGASTDTQYF. The CDR3 DNA sequence: TGCAGTGCTAGAGGAATAGCGGGGGCTAGCACAGATACGCAGTATTTT.

This clonotype was seen more than once but under ten times. The chain has TRBV28 and TRBJ2-7, with 10 bases identical to TRBD1. The ends lost 5 bases at V and 5 bases at J; junction bases unmatched: 12. This CDR3 spans 16 amino acids. Germline V lookup: CDR1 MDHEN, CDR2 SYDVKM. CDR3 DNA: TGTGCCAGCAGTCACAGGGCCCCGGGACAGGGGAACGAGCAGTACTTC. Amino acids: CASSHRAPGQGNEQYF.

This clonotype was detected only a few times. The rearrangement uses TRBV7-9 and TRBJ2-4, with 7 bases aligning to TRBD2. Trimming removed 1 base from V and 3 bases from J; junction bases left unmatched: 15. The CDR3 contains 19 residues. Germline V gene lookup returns CDR1 SEHNR and CDR2 FQNEAQ (reference sequence). The CDR3 DNA reads TGTGCCAGCAGCTTAGGGGGGGGTCACGTCAACTCGGGCAAAAACATTCAGTACTTC. Encoded protein: CASSLGGGHVNSGKNIQYF.

The chain combines TRBV28 with TRBJ2-4, with D tentatively TRBD2 (5 bases). This CDR3 spans 16 amino acids. Trimming removed 6 bases at V and 0 bases at J, with 15 bases between. CDR1 is MDHEN and CDR2 is SYDVKM in the germline V gene. CDR3 amino acids: CASSVTGSIAKNIQYF. CDR3 in DNA: TGTGCCAGCAGCGTGACGGGGTCCATAGCCAAAAACATTCAGTACTTC.

The CDR3 loop is CASSSGGQGALGYTF. The DNA of the CDR3 is TGTGCCAGCAGCTCAGGGGGACAGGGGGCTTTGGGCTACACCTTC. The genes are TRBV7-3 and TRBJ1-2; 12 bases align to TRBD1. With 4 bases clipped from V and 8 bases from J, the junction kept 8 bases outside the gene matches. CDR1 SGHTA and CDR2 FQGTGA come from the germline V gene. The CDR3 length is 15 residues. The full variable domain, its missing parts supplied by reference TRBV7-3 and TRBJ1-2, is GAGVSQTPSNKVTEKGKYVELRCDPISGHTALYWYRQSLGQGPEFLIYFQGTGAADDSGLPNDRFFAVRPEGSVSTLKIQRTERGDSAVYLCASSSGGQGALGYTFGSGTRLTVV.